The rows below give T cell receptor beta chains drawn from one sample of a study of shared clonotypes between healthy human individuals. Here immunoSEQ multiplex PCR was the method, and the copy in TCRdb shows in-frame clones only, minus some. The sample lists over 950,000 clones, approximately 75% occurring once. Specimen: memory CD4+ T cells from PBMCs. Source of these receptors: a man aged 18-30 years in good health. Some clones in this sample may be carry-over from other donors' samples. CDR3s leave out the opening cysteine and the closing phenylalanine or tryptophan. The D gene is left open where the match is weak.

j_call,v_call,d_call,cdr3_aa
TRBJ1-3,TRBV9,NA,ASSQASLRNTIY
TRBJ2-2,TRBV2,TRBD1,ASSWDRDTGELF
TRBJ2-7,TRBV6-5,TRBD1,ASSPYRGSYEQY
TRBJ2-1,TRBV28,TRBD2,ASSLWGLAGGANEQF
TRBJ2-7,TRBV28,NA,ASSRSGRLPPYEQY
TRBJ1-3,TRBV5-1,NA,ASSPNTGNTIY
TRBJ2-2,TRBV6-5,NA,ASRPNTGELF
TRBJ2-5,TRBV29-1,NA,SVGYQIKETQY
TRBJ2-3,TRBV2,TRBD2,ASSELAGGTQY
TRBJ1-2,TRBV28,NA,ASSLSRLYGYT
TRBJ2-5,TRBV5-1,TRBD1,ASSDPQGAGETQY
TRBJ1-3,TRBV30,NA,AWSVDGNTIY
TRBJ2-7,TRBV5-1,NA,ASRGRQSSYEQY
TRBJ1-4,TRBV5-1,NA,ASAVALPLIEKLF
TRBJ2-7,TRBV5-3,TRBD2,ARSLVAGVTEQY
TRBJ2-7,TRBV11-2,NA,ASSLSRVESYEQY
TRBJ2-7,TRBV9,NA,ASSVSGLPYEQY
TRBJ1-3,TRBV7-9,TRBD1,ASSYGTGGSGNTIY
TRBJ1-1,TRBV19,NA,ASSIESRANTEAF
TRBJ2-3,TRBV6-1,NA,ASRAQVTDTQY
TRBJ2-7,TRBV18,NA,ASSPPSPIEQY
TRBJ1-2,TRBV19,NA,ASSGGGGYT
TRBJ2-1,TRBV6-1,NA,ASAGDWYEQF
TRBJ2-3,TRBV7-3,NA,ASSLRGTRDTQY
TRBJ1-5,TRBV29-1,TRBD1,SVKGTGGNQPQH
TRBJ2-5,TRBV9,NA,ASSRLDRAQETQY
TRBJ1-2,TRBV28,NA,ASSLDPGRGYT
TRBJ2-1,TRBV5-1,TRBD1,ASSSPDRASYNEQF
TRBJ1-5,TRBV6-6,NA,ASSHRDRDQPQH
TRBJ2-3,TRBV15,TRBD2,ATSTRSGGGTDTQY
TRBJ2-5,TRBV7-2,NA,ASSSARETQY
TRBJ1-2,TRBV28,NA,ASSLLVGAGGGYT
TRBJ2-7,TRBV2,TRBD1,ASSLPGQGVGYEQY
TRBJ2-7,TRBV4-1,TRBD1,ASRHNRPRDRDFGEQY
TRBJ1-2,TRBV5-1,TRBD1,ASSPGQGAVGYT
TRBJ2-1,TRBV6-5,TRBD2,ASSLTSGEFNEQF
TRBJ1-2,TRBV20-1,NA,RTSGSYGYT
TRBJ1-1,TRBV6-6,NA,ASGTGFTEAF
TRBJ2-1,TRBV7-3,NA,ASSRHRDNEQF
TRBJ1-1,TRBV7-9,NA,ASSLTLGQTLNTEAF
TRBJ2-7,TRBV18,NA,ASSPAGSYEQY
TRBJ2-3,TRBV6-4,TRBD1,ASSDGTGGTDTQY
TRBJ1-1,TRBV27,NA,ASRGLLEAF
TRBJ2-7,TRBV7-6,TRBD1,ASSLRQGAGEQY
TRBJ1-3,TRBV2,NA,VSGAGNTIY
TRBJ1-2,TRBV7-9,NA,ASGTSTLYGYT
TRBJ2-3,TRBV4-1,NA,ASSHLPTNTDTQY
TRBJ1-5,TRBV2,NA,ASSDRLSNQPQH
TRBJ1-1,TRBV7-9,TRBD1,ASSTLAGGYTEAF
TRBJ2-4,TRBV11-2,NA,ATRGLSRAKNIQY
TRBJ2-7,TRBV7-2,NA,ASSRDRAGVEQY
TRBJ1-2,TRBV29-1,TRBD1,SIRRTGGYGYT
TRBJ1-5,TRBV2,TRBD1,ASSEFRGGADQPQH
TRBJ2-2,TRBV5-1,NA,ASSLDIPGGELF
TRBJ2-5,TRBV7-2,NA,ASSFSLGETQY